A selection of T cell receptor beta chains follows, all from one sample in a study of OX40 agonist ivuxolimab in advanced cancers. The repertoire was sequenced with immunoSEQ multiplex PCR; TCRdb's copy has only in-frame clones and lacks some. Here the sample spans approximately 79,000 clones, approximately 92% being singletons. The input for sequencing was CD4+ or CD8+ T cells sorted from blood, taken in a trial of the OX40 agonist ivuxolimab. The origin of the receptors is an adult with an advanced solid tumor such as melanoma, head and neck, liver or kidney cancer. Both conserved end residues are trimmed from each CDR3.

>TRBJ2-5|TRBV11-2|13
ASSLAGQGPETQY
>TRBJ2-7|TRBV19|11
ASSPGTVYEQY
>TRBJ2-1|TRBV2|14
ASSEVIEIPPFEQF
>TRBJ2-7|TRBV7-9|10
ASTKSDPGVV
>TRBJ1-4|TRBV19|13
ASKRGQGNNEKLF
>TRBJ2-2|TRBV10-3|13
AIISDREPTGELF
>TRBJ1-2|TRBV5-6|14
ASSLFIPTPDYGYT
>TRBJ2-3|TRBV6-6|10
ASRLDPDTQY
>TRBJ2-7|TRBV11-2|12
ASSLDRQGYEQY
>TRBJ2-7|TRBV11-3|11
ASSLTSTYEQY
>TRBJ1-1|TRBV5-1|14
ASSSGAGWVNTEAF
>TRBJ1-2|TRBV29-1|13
SVEFVTGTDLGYT
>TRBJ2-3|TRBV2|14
ASSEWSSGGAGTQY
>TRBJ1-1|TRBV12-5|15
ASGLGGTGPQMTEAF
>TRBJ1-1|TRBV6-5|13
ASSYPGTGNTEAF
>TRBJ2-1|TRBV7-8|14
ASNAVLIGSYNEQF
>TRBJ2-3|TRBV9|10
ASSVATDTQY
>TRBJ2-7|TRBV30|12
AWSADRGGSEQY
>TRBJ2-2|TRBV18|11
ASSPLGAGELF
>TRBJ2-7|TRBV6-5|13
ASIPSEGHFYEQY
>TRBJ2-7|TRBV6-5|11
ASSYRNSYEQY
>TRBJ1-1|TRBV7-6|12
ASSPSPVGTEAF
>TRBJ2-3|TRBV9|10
ASSVEGDTQY
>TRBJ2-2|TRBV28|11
ASSYEGTGELF
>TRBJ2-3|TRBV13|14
ASNRAGGPSTDTQY
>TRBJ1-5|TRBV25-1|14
ASSEPQVYGNQPQH
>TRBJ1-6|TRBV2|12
ASSDRDRQSPLH
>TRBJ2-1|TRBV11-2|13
ASSSIVDSTNEQF
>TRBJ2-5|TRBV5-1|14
ASSPGQGAWRETQY
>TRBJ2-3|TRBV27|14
ASSWSSGGASDTQY
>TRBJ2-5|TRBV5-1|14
ASSLKGTGWMETQY
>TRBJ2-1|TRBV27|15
ASSLLTSGTSYNEQF
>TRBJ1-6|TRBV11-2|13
ASSFHRVYNSPLH
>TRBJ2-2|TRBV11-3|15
ASSPRRGNPRAGELF
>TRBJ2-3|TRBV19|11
ASSIASTDTQY
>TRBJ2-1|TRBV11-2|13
ASSLGQYSYNEQF
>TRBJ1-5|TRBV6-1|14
ASSEWVGEGGQPQH
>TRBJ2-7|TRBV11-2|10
ATRGPHNEQY
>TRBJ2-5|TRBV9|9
ASSVDETQY
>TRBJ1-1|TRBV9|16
ASSPWGRPGGGFTEAF
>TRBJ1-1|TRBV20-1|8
SARNSQAF
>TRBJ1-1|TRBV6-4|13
ASSDHRGPNTEAF
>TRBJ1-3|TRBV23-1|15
ASILIAGHLSGNTIY
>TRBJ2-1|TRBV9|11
ASSVWEENEQF
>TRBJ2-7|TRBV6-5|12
ASRSTGTAYEQY
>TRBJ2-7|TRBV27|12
ASSPGQGPYEQY